These 28 T cell receptor beta chains originate from one sample sequenced in a study of immune evolution from preneoplasia to lung adenocarcinoma. Profiling relied on immunoSEQ multiplex PCR, and the TCRdb table lists in-frame clones only, not all of them. The data hold over 3,500 clones, with almost 85% observed a single time. The sequencing input was FFPE invasive lung adenocarcinoma tissue. These receptors were collected from a person aged 45 to 59 with lung adenocarcinoma.

The chain carries TRBV19 and TRBJ1-4; D gene uncertain. CDR3 length equals 13 residues. Germline CDR1 is LNHDA and CDR2 is SQIVND (reference sequence). V lost 3 bases, J lost 16 bases, and 18 bases lay in between. As DNA, the CDR3 is TGTGCCAGTAGTATGGGTGAAGCATCACGACAGTTTTTT. Protein sequence: CASSMGEASRQFF.

This chain links TRBV27 with TRBJ2-1; the match to TRBD2 covers 10 bases. CDR1 MNHEY and CDR2 SMNVEV come from the germline V gene (reference sequence). There are 16 residues in the CDR3. The J segment lost 2 bases and the V segment lost 5 bases, leaving 6 bases of the junction unmatched. This CDR3 reads CASSTHTSGTYNEQFF. The CDR3 region has the DNA TGTGCCAGCAGTACACATACTAGCGGGACCTACAATGAGCAGTTCTTC.

This rearrangement joins TRBV4-1 to TRBJ2-7; 7 nucleotides match TRBD2. V trimming: 0 bases; J trimming: 3 bases; junction bases outside the gene matches: 8. CDR3 size: 16 residues. From germline, CDR1 is MGHRA and CDR2 YSYEKL. DNA for the CDR3: TGCGCCAGCAGCCAAGAAGTAGGCGGGAGTCTCTACGAGCAGTACTTC. It specifies CASSQEVGGSLYEQYF.

This rearrangement joins TRBV5-1 to TRBJ2-1, with TRBD1 identical over 10 bases. The CDR3 totals 15 residues. With V trimmed by 4 bases and J by 15 bases, 16 bases remained unmatched. Germline CDR1 is SGHRS and CDR2 is YFSETQ. CDR3 residues: CASSQTTGQGFAGFF. As DNA, the CDR3 is TGCGCCAGCAGCCAAACCACGGGACAGGGGTTCGCAGGGTTCTTC.

Details on this clone: A read error may produce the germline difference seen at one junction end. This rearrangement joins TRBV7-2 to TRBJ2-3; a possible D gene is TRBD2 (5 bases). Germline CDR1 and CDR2: SGHTA and FQGNSA. This CDR3 has 12 residues. CDR3 in DNA: TGTGCCAGCAGCCTAGCTAGCAATACGCAGTATTTT. This codes for CASSLASNTQYF.

This clone was detected once. As DNA, the CDR3 is TGTGCCATCAGTGATGGAGTAGCGGGAGGGCGGTCCTACGAGCAGTACTTC. The encoded protein is CAISDGVAGGRSYEQYF. This rearrangement joins TRBV10-3 to TRBJ2-7; 11 nucleotides agree with TRBD2. Germline V lookup: CDR1 ENHRY, CDR2 SYGVKD. This CDR3 comprises 17 residues. The trim removed 3 bases at V and 1 base at J, leaving 8 bases unmatched.

This clone appeared a single time. This chain links TRBV19 with TRBJ2-2; D might be TRBD1 (6 bases). This CDR3 has 14 residues. Germline CDR1 is LNHDA and CDR2 is SQIVND (reference sequence). Trimming pared 8 bases from V and 2 bases from J, leaving 12 bases between. DNA of the CDR3: TGTGCCAGTGGACGACAGGATAACACCGGGGAGCTGTTTTTT. It specifies CASGRQDNTGELFF.

The rearrangement joins TRBV28 to TRBJ2-1, with unresolved D. Germline CDR1 MDHEN, CDR2 SYDVKM. This CDR3 has 15 residues. Trimming cost V 1 base and J 0 bases, with 7 bases left between them. The CDR3 region is CASSLFQSSYNEQFF. The CDR3 coding sequence is TGTGCCAGCAGTTTATTTCAGAGCTCCTACAATGAGCAGTTCTTC.

The rearrangement uses TRBV6-1 and TRBJ2-1; D gene unclear. The germline gives CDR1 MNHNS, CDR2 SASEGT. V lost 2 bases to trimming and J lost 8 bases, with 16 bases between them. The CDR3 spans 15 residues. CDR3 DNA sequence: TGTGCCAGCAGTGAATCCGCCTCGCCTGGGGATGAGCAGTTCTTC. Its protein product is CASSESASPGDEQFF.

The chain combines TRBV10-3 with TRBJ2-1; 9 bases agree with TRBD1. The length of the CDR3 is 14 residues. Germline loops: CDR1 ENHRY, CDR2 SYGVKD. V lost 10 bases to trimming and J lost 5 bases; unmatched junction nucleotides: 9. In nucleotides, the CDR3 is TGTGCCACCGAACCCGGGACAGGGAACAATGAGCAGTTCTTC. This sequence encodes CATEPGTGNNEQFF.

V and J are TRBV7-9 and TRBJ2-3, with 14 positions matching TRBD2. This CDR3 spans 16 amino acids. With V trimmed by 7 bases and J by 3 bases, 6 bases remained unmatched. CDR1 is SEHNR, CDR2 FQNEAQ, per germline (reference sequence). The CDR3 sequence is CASTRLAGGPTDTQYF. The CDR3 DNA is TGTGCCAGCACCAGACTAGCGGGAGGGCCAACAGATACGCAGTATTTT.

The genes are TRBV5-1 and TRBJ2-3, with D perhaps TRBD1 or TRBD2 (5 bases each). The germline V gene has CDR1 SGHRS and CDR2 YFSETQ. The length of the CDR3 is 15 residues. V lost 4 bases and J lost 2, with 14 bases in between. In nucleotides, the CDR3 is TGCGCCAGCAGCCCCGCCGGGACGCACACAGATACGCAGTATTTT. Its translation: CASSPAGTHTDTQYF.

This clone has a handful of counts. V gene TRBV9 combines with J gene TRBJ2-1; possibly TRBD2 for D (7 bases). The ends were cut back, 0 bases at V and 0 bases at J, with 13 bases in the middle. The germline CDR1 and CDR2 sequences are SGDLS and YYNGEE. CDR3 size: 17 residues. CDR3 in amino acids: CASSVDGGGASYNEQFF. The CDR3 region has the DNA TGTGCCAGCAGCGTAGATGGCGGGGGCGCCTCCTACAATGAGCAGTTCTTC.

The chain recombines TRBV4-1 with TRBJ2-7; D not resolved. The V end was cut by 1 base, the J end by 4 bases, with 8 bases between. This CDR3 comprises 13 residues. Germline V gene data show CDR1 as MGHRA and CDR2 as YSYEKL. The CDR3 sequence: CASSQGGIYEQYF. In DNA form, the CDR3 reads TGCGCCAGCAGCCAAGGGGGAATTTACGAGCAGTACTTC.

The chain uses TRBV13 and TRBJ1-4; 10 bases line up with TRBD1. Trimming at V came to 0 bases and at J to 7 bases, leaving 8 bases not matched to a gene. Germline values: CDR1 PRHDT, CDR2 FYEKMQ (reference sequence). CDR3 length: 17 amino acids. In DNA form, the CDR3 reads TGTGCCAGCAGCTTAGGTTCCGGGACAGGGGTACGTGAAAAACTGTTTTTT. Translation gives CASSLGSGTGVREKLFF.

This clone was recorded only once. The chain couples TRBV21-1 to TRBJ2-7; TRBD1 was called by the table and not checked on the DNA. TRBV21-1 is deemed a pseudogene. This CDR3 spans 13 amino acids. Written as DNA, the CDR3 is TGTGCCAGCATGGGACAGGGTCCCTACGAGCAGTACTTC. Its protein product is CASMGQGPYEQYF.

The gene calls are TRBV29-1 and TRBJ2-1; 9 bases are shared with TRBD2. J lost 7 bases, V lost 3 bases, and 13 bases had no gene match. Germline values: CDR1 SQVTM, CDR2 ANQGSEA. The CDR3 consists of 16 residues. The CDR3 nucleotides are TGCAGCGTTGATGGTTATAGCGGGAGATCGGGGAATGAGCAGTTCTTC. Translating gives CSVDGYSGRSGNEQFF.

The chain carries TRBV9 and TRBJ2-1; 7 positions agree with TRBD1. This CDR3 contains 17 residues. CDR1 is SGDLS, CDR2 YYNGEE, per germline. V trimming: 2 bases; J trimming: 4 bases; junction bases outside the gene matches: 12. The CDR3 loop is CASSVDPTGILYNEQFF. DNA for the CDR3: TGTGCCAGCAGCGTCGACCCGACAGGGATCCTTTACAATGAGCAGTTCTTC. The variable domain in full, completed from reference TRBV9 and TRBJ2-1, reads DSGVTQTPKHLITATGQRVTLRCSPRSGDLSVYWYQQSLDQGLQFLIQYYNGEERAKGNILERFSAQQFPDLHSELNLSSLELGDSALYFCASSVDPTGILYNEQFFGPGTRLTVL.

The genes are TRBV6-5 and TRBJ2-7; 8 bases are a match to TRBD1. Trimming cost V 4 bases and J 0 bases; bases outside gene matches: 8. The CDR3 has 16 residues. Germline CDR1 and CDR2: MNHEY and SVGAGI. The CDR3 region is CASSSYRGALSYEQYF. The CDR3 DNA sequence: TGTGCCAGCAGTTCCTACAGGGGGGCCCTCTCCTACGAGCAGTACTTC.

This clone was detected only once. Other DNA sequences from this sample encode an identical CDR3 as well. The V call is TRBV27, the J call TRBJ2-7, with 9 bases fitting TRBD1. The ends lost 7 bases at V and 5 bases at J; junction bases unmatched: 21. The germline V gene has CDR1 MNHEY and CDR2 SMNVEV (reference sequence). The CDR3 covers 18 residues. The CDR3 loop reads CASILKGGRGQGYHEQYF. As DNA, the CDR3 is TGTGCCAGCATACTCAAGGGTGGCCGAGGACAGGGGTACCACGAGCAGTACTTC.

The V call is TRBV2, the J call TRBJ2-7, with a tentative D call TRBD1 (6 bases). The V and J ends lost 4 bases and 6 bases respectively, with 16 bases between them. CDR1 SNHLY and CDR2 FYNNEI come from the germline V gene. This CDR3 comprises 14 residues. The CDR3: CASSVGAGDSEQYF. The DNA for the CDR3 is TGTGCCAGCAGTGTAGGGGCAGGGGATAGCGAGCAGTACTTC.

J is TRBJ2-4 and V is TRBV5-1; D may be TRBD1 (7 bases). V shed 4 bases and J shed 0 bases, with 14 bases lying between them. The germline CDR1 and CDR2 sequences are SGHRS and YFSETQ. This CDR3 contains 16 residues. The CDR3 is CASSHGGQLAKNIQYF. Here the CDR3 DNA reads TGCGCCAGCAGCCACGGGGGACAGCTAGCCAAAAACATTCAGTACTTC.

The rearrangement uses TRBV6-6 and TRBJ1-1, with unresolved D. Trimming removed 2 bases from V and 4 bases from J, with 5 bases in between. CDR3 length: 12 amino acids. Looked up from germline, CDR1 is MNHNY and CDR2 is SVGAGI (reference sequence). The CDR3 DNA sequence: TGTGCCAGCAGTTACGTGGGCACTGAAGCTTTCTTT. Amino acids: CASSYVGTEAFF.

V usage is TRBV9 and J usage is TRBJ1-1; the D gene is possibly TRBD1 (5 bases). Germline assignment: CDR1 SGDLS and CDR2 YYNGEE. Trimming removed 4 bases at V and 0 bases at J, with 16 bases between. The CDR3 sequence is 16 residues long. CDR3 sequence: CASSRNSGLMNTEAFF. The CDR3 coding sequence is TGTGCCAGCAGCAGGAACTCGGGACTCATGAACACTGAAGCTTTCTTT. Variable domain in full (rest from reference TRBV9 and TRBJ1-1): DSGVTQTPKHLITATGQRVTLRCSPRSGDLSVYWYQQSLDQGLQFLIQYYNGEERAKGNILERFSAQQFPDLHSELNLSSLELGDSALYFCASSRNSGLMNTEAFFGQGTRLTVV.

This clone was detected only a few times. The rearrangement uses TRBV4-1 and TRBJ1-2; D not resolved. The CDR3 is 16 residues long. Per germline, CDR1 MGHRA and CDR2 YSYEKL. Between the trimmed V and J ends, which lost 1 base and 4 bases, there was a span of 16 bases. CDR3 DNA sequence: TGCGCCAGCAGCCAAGGGCCCTCCCTTGAAACCTATGGCTACACCTTC. Translating gives CASSQGPSLETYGYTF.

The chain uses TRBV6-1 and TRBJ1-5; TRBD1 aligns across 9 bases. After removal of 6 bases from V and 7 bases from J, the junction contained 10 bases not matched to a gene. The CDR3 covers 15 residues. Germline CDR1 and CDR2: MNHNS and SASEGT. The CDR3 loop reads CASSLLGQGEQPQHF. Written as DNA, the CDR3 is TGTGCCAGCAGCCTTTTGGGACAGGGCGAACAGCCCCAGCATTTT.

This clone appeared a few times. The J gene is TRBJ2-2, the V gene TRBV5-1; 11 bases map to TRBD2. The CDR3 extends over 16 amino acids. Germline V gene sequence: CDR1 SGHRS, CDR2 YFSETQ. With V trimmed by 4 bases and J by 6 bases, 8 bases remained unmatched. The CDR3 nucleotides are TGCGCCAGCAGCCCCAGACTAGCGGGAAACTCCGGGGAGCTGTTTTTT. Translated: CASSPRLAGNSGELFF.

This clone was seen a few times. V gene TRBV19 combines with J gene TRBJ2-1; tentative D call: TRBD1 (6 bases). Germline CDR1 is LNHDA and CDR2 is SQIVND (reference sequence). V gave up 4 bases and J gave up 9 bases, with 16 bases separating them. The length of the CDR3 is 14 residues. CDR3 residues: CASSTSGLQGEQFF. CDR3 nucleotides: TGTGCCAGTAGTACTTCCGGGCTACAGGGTGAGCAGTTCTTC.